This T cell receptor beta chain was obtained from a study of OX40 agonist ivuxolimab in advanced cancers. Study as a whole: People in dose escalation had one of these cancers: hepatocellular carcinoma, melanoma, renal cell or head and neck cancer. Partial responses were seen in three patients, one with hepatocellular carcinoma and two with cutaneous melanoma.

V lost 7 bases to trimming and J lost 5 bases; unmatched junction nucleotides: 3. CDR1 LNHDA and CDR2 SQIVND come from the germline V gene (reference sequence). This CDR3 comprises 12 residues. This clone was recorded a few times. This table comes from immunoSEQ multiplex PCR, and its TCRdb copy is limited to in-frame clones, with some not included. The table includes fewer than 100,000 clones, roughly nine tenths detected once. This TCR derives from an adult with an advanced solid tumor such as melanoma, head and neck, liver or kidney cancer. This specimen consisted of CD4+ or CD8+ T cells sorted from blood, obtained in a trial of the OX40 agonist ivuxolimab. This chain joins TRBV19 and TRBJ2-3, with 7 nucleotides matching TRBD1. CDR3 loop: CASTYRGDTQYF. The CDR3 nucleotides are TGTGCCAGTACCTACAGGGGAGATACGCAGTATTTT.